This T cell receptor beta chain was sequenced in a study of CD8 T cells in ankylosing spondylitis. General observations from the study: A TCR beta motif of 7 or 8 highly homologous variants appeared characteristic of ankylosing spondylitis blood.

This clonotype appeared a few times. No antigen is known for it. Each CDR3 protein is one row after TCRdb ran MiXCR on the 5' RACE reads. The table lists fewer than 400,000 distinct CDR3 sequences, around 8% of them singletons. Input material: blood, either unsorted or a sorted T cell fraction (not recorded which). The TCR originated in a male donor with ankylosing spondylitis.

The CDR3 DNA is TGCAGTGCTAGAATTTCTGGCAATGAGCAGTTCTTC. This encodes CSARISGNEQFF. The gene calls are TRBV20-1 and TRBJ2-1; no clear D gene. The CDR3 totals 12 residues. CDR1 and CDR2 (germline): DFQATT, SNEGSKA (reference sequence). V gave up 2 bases and J gave up 6 bases, with 8 bases separating them.